This T cell receptor (beta chain) was retrieved from a study of blood T cell repertoires in COVID-19. Study-level background: The samples span acute and convalescent COVID-19 from the United States, Italy and Spain.

Profiling relied on immunoSEQ multiplex PCR, and the TCRdb table lists in-frame clones only, not all of them. The table records 350,000 to 500,000 clones, 70% to 90% of them present only once. V gave up 0 bases and J gave up 4 bases, with 9 bases separating them. The CDR3 sequence is 14 residues long. The germline V gene has CDR1 KGHSH and CDR2 LQKENI. The sample consisted of PBMCs or T cells enriched from blood (not recorded which). V is TRBV18 and J is TRBJ1-2; possibly TRBD1 for D (5 bases). This clonotype was sampled from a woman aged 18-30 years who had been exposed to COVID-19. In DNA form, the CDR3 reads TGTGCCAGCTCACCACCGAGACAGTCCTATGGCTACACCTTC. Translation: CASSPPRQSYGYTF.